The source of this T cell receptor (beta chain) is a study of beta chain features in type 1 diabetes. The study, taken as a whole, reports: Across patients, naive, central memory and Treg TCRB repertoires exhibited apparently greater similarity than was observed across healthy donors. Cells with high TCR expression could be over-represented when cDNA is sequenced.

Only one heparinised blood draw was taken per donor, and its volume averaged around 120 mL. Isolated RNA was reverse transcribed in full, so expressed TCRB transcripts were sequenced. Clones were read by immunoSEQ multiplex PCR, and TCRdb kept only the in-frame ones, dropping some. The table shows about 470,000 clones, with over 25% occurring only once. This clone came up a few times. Antigen unknown. The receptor's source is a young man in good health. The specimen was naive CD4+ T cells from blood.

CDR3 coding DNA: TGTGCCAGCAGCCCTAGCGGGAGCAACTTTGAGCAGTTCTTC. Protein product: CASSPSGSNFEQFF. The chain is built from TRBV9 and TRBJ2-1; 10 bases fit TRBD2. The CDR3 consists of 14 residues. Germline V gene data show CDR1 as SGDLS and CDR2 as YYNGEE. Losses at the gene ends were 4 bases for V and 9 bases for J; bases not matched to a gene: 7.